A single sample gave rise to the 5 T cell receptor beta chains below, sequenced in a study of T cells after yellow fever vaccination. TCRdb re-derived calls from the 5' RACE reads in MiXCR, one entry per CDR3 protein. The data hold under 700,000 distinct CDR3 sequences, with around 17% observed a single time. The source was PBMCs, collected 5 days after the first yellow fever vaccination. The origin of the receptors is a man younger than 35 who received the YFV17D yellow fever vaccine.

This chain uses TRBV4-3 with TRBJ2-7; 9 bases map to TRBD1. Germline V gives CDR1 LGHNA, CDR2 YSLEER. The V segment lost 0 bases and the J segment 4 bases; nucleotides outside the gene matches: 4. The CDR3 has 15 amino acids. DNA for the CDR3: TGCGCCAGCAGCCAAGAATTCGGGACAGGGTACGAGCAGTACGTC. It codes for CASSQEFGTGYEQYV.

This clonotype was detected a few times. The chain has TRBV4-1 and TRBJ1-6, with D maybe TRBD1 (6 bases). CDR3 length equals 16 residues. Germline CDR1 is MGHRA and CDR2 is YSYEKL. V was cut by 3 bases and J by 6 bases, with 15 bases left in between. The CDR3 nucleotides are TGCGCCAGCAGCCACCGTACAGGGCTCAGTAATTCACCCCTCCACTTT. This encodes CASSHRTGLSNSPLHF.

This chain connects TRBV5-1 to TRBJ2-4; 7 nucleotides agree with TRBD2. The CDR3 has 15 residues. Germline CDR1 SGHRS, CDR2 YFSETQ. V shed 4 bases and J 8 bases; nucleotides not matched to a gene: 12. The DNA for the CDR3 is TGCGCCAGCAGCCCAACCACAGGCGCGGGGGACATTCAGTACTTC. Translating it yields CASSPTTGAGDIQYF.

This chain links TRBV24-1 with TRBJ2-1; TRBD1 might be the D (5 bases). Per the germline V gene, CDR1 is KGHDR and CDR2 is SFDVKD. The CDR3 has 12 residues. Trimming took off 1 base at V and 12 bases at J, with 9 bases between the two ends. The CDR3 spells CATSDFGQGQFF. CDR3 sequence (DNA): TGTGCCACCAGTGATTTTGGTCAGGGGCAGTTCTTC.

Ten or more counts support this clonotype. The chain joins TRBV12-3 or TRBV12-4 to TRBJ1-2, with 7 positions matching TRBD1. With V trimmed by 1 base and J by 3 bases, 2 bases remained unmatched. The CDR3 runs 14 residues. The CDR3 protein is CASSLVGTDYGYTF. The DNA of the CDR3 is TGTGCCAGCAGTTTAGTCGGGACAGACTATGGCTACACCTTC.